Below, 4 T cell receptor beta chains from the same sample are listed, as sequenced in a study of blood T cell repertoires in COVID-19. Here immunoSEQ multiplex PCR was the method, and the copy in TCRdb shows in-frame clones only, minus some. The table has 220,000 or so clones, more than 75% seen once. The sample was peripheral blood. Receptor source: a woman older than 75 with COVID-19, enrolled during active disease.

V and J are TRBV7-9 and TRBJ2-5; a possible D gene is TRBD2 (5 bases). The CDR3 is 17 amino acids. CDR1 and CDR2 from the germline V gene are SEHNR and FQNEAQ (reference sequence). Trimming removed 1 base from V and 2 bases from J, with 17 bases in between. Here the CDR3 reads CASSLVPFQRPQETQYF. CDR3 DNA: TGTGCCAGCAGCTTAGTCCCTTTCCAGCGGCCACAAGAGACCCAGTACTTC.

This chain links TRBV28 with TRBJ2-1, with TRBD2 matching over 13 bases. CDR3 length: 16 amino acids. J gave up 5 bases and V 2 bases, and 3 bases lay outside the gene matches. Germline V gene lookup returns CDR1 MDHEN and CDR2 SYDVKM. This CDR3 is CASSLAGLAGNNEQFF. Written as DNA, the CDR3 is TGTGCCAGCAGTTTAGCGGGACTAGCGGGAAACAATGAGCAGTTCTTC.

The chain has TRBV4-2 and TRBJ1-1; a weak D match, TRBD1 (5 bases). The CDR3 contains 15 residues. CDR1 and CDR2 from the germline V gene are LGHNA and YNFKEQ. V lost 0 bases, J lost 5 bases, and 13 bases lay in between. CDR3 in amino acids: CASSQDKGAGTEAFF. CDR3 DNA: TGTGCCAGCAGCCAAGATAAAGGGGCAGGAACTGAAGCTTTCTTT.

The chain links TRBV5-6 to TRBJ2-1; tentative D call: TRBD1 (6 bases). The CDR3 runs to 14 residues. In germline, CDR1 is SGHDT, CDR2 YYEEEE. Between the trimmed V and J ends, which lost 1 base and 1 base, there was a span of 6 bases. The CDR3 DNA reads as TGTGCCAGCAGCTTGAGGGGGTCCTACAATGAGCAGTTCTTC. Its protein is CASSLRGSYNEQFF.